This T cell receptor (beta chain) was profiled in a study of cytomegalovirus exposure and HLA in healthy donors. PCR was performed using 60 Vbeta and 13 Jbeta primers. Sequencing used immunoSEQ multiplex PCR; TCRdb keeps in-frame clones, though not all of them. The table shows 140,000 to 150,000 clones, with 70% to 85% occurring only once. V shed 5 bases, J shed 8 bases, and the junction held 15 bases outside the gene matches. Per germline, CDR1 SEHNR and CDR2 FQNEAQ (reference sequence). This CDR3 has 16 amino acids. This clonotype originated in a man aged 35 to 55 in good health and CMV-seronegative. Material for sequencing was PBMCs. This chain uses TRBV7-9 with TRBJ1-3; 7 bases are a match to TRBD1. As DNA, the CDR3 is TGTGCCAGCAGCCCGCCGGGGACAGCCCCCGGGGACACCATATATTTT. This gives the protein CASSPPGTAPGDTIYF.